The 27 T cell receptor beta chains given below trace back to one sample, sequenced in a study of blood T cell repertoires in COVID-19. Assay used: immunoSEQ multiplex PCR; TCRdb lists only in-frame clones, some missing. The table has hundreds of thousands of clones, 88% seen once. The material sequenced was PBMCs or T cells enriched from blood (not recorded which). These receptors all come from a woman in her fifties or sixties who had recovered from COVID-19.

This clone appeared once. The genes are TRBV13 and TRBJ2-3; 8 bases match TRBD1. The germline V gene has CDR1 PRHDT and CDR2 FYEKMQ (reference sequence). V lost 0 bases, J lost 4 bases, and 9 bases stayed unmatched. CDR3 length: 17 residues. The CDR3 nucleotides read TGTGCCAGCAGCTTAGGCCCTACAGGGGGGAAAGCAGATACGCAGTATTTT. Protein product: CASSLGPTGGKADTQYF.

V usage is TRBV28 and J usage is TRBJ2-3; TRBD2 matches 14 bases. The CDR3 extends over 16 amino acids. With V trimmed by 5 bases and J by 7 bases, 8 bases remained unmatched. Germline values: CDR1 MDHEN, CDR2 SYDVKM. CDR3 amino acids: CASSPGTSGRWNTQYF. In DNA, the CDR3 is TGTGCCAGCAGTCCCGGGACTAGCGGGAGATGGAATACGCAGTATTTT.

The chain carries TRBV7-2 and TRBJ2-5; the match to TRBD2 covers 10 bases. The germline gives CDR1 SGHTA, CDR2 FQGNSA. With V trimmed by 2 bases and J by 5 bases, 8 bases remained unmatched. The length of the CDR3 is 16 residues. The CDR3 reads CASSLSSGSIWETQYF. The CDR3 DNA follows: TGTGCCAGCAGCTTATCTAGCGGGAGTATTTGGGAGACCCAGTACTTC.

The CDR3 sequence is CASSSRARTGGMGETQYF. The CDR3 bases are TGTGCCAGCAGTTCGCGCGCCCGGACAGGGGGAATGGGAGAGACCCAGTACTTC. J is TRBJ2-5 and V is TRBV6-2 or TRBV6-3; 10 bases are a match to TRBD1. V lost 4 bases and J lost 4; bases outside the gene matches: 15. CDR1 and CDR2 (germline): MNHEY, SVGEGT. The CDR3 is 18 amino acids.

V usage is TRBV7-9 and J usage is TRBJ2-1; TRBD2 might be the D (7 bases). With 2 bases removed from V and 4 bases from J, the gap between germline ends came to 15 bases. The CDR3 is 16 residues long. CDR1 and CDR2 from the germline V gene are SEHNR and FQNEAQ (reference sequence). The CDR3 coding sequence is TGTGCCAGCAGCTTAAGGGGGGAGGGGAAATACAATGAGCAGTTCTTC. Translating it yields CASSLRGEGKYNEQFF.

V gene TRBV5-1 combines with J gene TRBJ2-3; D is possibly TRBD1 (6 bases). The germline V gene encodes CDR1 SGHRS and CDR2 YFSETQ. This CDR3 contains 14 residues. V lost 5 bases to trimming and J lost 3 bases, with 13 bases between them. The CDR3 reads CASRFGQRTDTQYF. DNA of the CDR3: TGCGCCAGCAGGTTTGGACAGAGAACAGATACGCAGTATTTT.

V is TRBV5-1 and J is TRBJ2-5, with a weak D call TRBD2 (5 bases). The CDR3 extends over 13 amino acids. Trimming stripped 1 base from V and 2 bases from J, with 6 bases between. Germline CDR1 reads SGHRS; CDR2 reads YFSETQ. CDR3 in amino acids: CASSLREQETQYF. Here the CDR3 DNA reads TGCGCCAGCAGCTTGCGGGAACAAGAGACCCAGTACTTC.

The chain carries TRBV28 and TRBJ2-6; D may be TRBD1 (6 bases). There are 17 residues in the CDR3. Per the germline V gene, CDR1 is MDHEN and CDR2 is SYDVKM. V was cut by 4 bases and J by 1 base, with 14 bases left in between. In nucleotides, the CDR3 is TGTGCCAGCAGTTGGCCAGGGGATCCGTCTGGGGCCAACGTCCTGACTTTC. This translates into CASSWPGDPSGANVLTF.

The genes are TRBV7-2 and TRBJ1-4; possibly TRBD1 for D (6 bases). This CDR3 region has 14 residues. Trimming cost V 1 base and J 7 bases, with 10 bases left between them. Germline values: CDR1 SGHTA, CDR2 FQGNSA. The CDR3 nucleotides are TGTGCCAGCAGCTTAGGCAGGGGAAGTGAAAAACTGTTTTTT. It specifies CASSLGRGSEKLFF.

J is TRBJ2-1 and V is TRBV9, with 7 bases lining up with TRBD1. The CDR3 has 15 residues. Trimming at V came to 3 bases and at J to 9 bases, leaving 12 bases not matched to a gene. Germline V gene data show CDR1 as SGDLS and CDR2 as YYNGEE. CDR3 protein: CASSADVGGASEQFF. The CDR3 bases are TGTGCCAGCAGCGCGGACGTAGGGGGCGCGAGTGAGCAGTTCTTC.

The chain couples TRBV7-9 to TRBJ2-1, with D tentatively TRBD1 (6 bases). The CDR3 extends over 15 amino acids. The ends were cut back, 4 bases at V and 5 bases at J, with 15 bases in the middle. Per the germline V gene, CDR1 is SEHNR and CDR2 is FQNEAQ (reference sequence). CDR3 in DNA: TGTGCCAGCAGCTCCAGGGGTCTTTTCAACAATGAGCAGTTCTTC. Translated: CASSSRGLFNNEQFF.

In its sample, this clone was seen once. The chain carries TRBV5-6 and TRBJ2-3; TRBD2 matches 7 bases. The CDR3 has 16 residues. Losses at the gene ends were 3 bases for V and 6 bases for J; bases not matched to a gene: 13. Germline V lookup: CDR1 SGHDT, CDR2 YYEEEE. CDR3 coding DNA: TGTGCCAGCAGCTCCTGGGTCGGCGGGAGTTCGGATACGCAGTATTTT. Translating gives CASSSWVGGSSDTQYF.

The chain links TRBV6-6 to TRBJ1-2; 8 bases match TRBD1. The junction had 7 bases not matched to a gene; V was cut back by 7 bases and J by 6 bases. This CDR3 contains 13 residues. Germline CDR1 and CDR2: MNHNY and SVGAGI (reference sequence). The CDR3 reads CASTSGGYNGYTF. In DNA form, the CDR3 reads TGTGCCAGCACCTCAGGGGGCTATAATGGCTACACCTTC.

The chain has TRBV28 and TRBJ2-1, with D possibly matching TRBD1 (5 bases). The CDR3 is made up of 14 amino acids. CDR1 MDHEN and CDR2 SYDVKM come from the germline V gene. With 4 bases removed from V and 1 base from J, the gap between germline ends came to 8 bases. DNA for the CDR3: TGTGCCAGCAGTTCGCAGGGTTCCTACAATGAGCAGTTCTTC. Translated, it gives CASSSQGSYNEQFF. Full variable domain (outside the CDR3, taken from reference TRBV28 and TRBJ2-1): DVKVTQSSRYLVKRTGEKVFLECVQDMDHENMFWYRQDPGLGLRLIYFSYDVKMKEKGDIPEGYSVSREKKERFSLILESASTNQTSMYLCASSSQGSYNEQFFGPGTRLTVL.

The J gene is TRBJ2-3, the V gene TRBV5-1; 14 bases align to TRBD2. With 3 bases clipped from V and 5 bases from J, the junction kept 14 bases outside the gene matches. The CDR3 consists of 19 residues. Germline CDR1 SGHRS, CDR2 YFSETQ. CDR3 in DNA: TGCGCCAGCAGCTCCGGACGCGGACTAGCGGGAGGAGTGGTAGATACGCAGTATTTT. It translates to CASSSGRGLAGGVVDTQYF. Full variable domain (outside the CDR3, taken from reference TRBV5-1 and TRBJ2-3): KAGVTQTPRYLIKTRGQQVTLSCSPISGHRSVSWYQQTPGQGLQFLFEYFSETQRNKGNFPGRFSGRQFSNSRSEMNVSTLELGDSALYLCASSSGRGLAGGVVDTQYFGPGTRLTVL.

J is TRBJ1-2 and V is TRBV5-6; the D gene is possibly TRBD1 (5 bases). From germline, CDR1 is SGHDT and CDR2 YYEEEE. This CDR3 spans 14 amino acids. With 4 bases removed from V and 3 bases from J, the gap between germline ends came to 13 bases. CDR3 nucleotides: TGTGCCAGCAGCCTGGACGGGGGAGACTATGGCTACACCTTC. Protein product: CASSLDGGDYGYTF.

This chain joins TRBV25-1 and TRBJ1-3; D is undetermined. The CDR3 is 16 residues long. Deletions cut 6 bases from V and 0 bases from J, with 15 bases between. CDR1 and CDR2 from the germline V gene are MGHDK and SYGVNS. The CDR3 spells CASSGYPQDSGNTIYF. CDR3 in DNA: TGTGCCAGCAGCGGCTACCCTCAGGACTCTGGAAACACCATATATTTT.

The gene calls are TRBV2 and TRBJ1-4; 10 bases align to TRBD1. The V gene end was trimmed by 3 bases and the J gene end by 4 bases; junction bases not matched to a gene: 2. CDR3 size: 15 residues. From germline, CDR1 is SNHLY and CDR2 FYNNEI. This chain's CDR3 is CASSDRTGGNEKLFF. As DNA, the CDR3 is TGTGCCAGCAGTGATAGGACAGGGGGTAATGAAAAACTGTTTTTT.

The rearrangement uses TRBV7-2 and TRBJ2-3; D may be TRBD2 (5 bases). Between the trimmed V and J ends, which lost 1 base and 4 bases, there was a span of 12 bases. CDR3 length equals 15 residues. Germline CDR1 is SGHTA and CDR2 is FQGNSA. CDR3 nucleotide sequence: TGTGCCAGCAGCTTAGAGGCACAGAGGGCAGATACGCAGTATTTT. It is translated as CASSLEAQRADTQYF.

CDR3 region: CASSLARWQPQHF. CDR3 bases: TGTGCCAGCAGCTTAGCTCGGTGGCAGCCCCAGCATTTT. V is TRBV11-2 and J is TRBJ1-5; D gene unclear. Germline CDR1 reads SGHAT; CDR2 reads FQNNGV. Trimming removed 1 base at V and 7 bases at J, with 8 bases between. The CDR3 contains 13 residues.

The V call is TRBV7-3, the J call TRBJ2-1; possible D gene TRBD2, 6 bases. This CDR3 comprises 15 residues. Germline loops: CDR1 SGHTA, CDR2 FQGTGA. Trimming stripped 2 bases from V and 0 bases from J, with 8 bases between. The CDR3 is CASSLGGTSYNEQFF. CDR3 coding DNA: TGTGCCAGCAGCTTAGGAGGGACCTCCTACAATGAGCAGTTCTTC.

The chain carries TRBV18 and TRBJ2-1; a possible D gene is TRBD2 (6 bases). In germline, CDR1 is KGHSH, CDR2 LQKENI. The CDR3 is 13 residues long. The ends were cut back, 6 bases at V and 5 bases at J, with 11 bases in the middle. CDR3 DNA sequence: TGTGCCAGCTCGCCGACTAGGGACAATGAGCAGTTCTTC. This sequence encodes CASSPTRDNEQFF.

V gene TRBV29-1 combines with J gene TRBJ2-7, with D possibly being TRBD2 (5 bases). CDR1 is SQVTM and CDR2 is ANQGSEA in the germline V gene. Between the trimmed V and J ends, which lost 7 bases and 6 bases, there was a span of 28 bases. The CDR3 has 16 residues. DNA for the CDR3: TGCAGCGGAATTAGCTTGGATGGGAGAGGACTTCGCGAGCAGTACTTC. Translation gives CSGISLDGRGLREQYF.

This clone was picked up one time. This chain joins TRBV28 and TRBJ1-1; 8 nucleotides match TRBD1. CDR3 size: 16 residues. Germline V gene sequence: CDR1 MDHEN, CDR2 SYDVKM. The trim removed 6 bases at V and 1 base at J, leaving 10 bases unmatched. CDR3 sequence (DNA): TGTGCCAGCAGAGCAGGGGGCGCGGTTAAGAACACTGAAGCTTTCTTT. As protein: CASRAGGAVKNTEAFF.

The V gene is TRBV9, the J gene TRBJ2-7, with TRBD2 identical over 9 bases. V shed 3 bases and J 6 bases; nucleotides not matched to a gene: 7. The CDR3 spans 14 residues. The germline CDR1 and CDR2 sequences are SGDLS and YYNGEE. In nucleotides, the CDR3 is TGTGCCAGCAGCGCGCGGGTGACTAGCGGCGAGCAGTACTTC. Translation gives CASSARVTSGEQYF.

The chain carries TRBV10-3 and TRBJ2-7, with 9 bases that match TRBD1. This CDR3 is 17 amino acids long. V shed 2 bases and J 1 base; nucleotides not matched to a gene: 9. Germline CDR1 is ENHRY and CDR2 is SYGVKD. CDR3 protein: CAISEGQGTGGSYEQYF. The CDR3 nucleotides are TGTGCCATCAGTGAGGGACAGGGGACGGGTGGGTCCTACGAGCAGTACTTC.

CDR3 nucleotides: TGTGCCAGCAGCCCCAGACTAGTCTTAAGCACAGATACGCAGTATTTT. Protein product: CASSPRLVLSTDTQYF. The chain is built from TRBV3-1 (or the pseudogene TRBV3-2) and TRBJ2-3, with D perhaps TRBD2 (6 bases). This CDR3 region has 16 residues. Per the germline V gene, CDR1 is LGHDT and CDR2 is YNNKEL (reference sequence). V lost 4 bases to trimming and J lost 0 bases, with 14 bases between them.